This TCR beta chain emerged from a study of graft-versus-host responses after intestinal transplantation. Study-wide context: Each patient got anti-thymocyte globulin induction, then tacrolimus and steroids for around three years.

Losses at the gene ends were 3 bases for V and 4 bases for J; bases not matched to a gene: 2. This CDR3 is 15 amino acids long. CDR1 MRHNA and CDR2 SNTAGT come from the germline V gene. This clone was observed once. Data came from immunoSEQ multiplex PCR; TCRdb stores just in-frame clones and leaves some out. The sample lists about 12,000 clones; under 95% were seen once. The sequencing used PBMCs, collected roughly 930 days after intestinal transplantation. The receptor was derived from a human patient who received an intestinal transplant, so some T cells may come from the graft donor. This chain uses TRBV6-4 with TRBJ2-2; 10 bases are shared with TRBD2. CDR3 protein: CASSESGGATGELFF. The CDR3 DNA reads TGTGCCAGCAGTGAAAGCGGGGGGGCCACCGGGGAGCTGTTTTTT.